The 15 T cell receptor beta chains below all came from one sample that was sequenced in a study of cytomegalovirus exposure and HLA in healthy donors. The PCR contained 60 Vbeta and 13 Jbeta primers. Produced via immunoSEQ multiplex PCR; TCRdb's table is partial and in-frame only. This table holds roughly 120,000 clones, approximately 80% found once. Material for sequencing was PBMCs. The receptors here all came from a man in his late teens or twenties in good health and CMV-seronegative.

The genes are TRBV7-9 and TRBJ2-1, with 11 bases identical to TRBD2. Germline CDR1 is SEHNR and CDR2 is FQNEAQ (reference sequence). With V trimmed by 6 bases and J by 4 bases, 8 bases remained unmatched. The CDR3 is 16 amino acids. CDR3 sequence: CASSPTSGTRYNEQFF. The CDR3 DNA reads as TGTGCCAGCAGTCCGACTAGCGGGACGCGATACAATGAGCAGTTCTTC.

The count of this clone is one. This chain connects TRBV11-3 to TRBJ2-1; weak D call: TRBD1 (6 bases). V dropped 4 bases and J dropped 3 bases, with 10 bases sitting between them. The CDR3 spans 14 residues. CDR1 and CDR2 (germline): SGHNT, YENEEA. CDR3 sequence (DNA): TGTGCCAGCAGCTCAAGGACAGACTACAATGAGCAGTTCTTC. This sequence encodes CASSSRTDYNEQFF. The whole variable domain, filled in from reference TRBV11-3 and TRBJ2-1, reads EAGVVQSPRYKIIEKKQPVAFWCNPISGHNTLYWYLQNLGQGPELLIRYENEEAVDDSQLPKDRFSAERLKGVDSTLKIQPAELGDSAVYLCASSSRTDYNEQFFGPGTRLTVL.

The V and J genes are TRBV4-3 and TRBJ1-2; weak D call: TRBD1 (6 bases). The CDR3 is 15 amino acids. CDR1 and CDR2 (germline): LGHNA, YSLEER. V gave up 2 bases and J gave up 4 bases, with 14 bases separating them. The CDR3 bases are TGCGCCAGCAGCCAATTTTGGGGGCAACGCTATGGCTACACCTTC. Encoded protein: CASSQFWGQRYGYTF.

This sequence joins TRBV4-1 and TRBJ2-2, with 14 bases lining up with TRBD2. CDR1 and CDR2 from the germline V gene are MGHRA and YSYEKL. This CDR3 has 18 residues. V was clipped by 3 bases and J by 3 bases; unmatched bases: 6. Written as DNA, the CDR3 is TGCGCCAGCAGCCACTCGGGACTAGCGGGAGTTGACACCGGGGAGCTGTTTTTT. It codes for CASSHSGLAGVDTGELFF.

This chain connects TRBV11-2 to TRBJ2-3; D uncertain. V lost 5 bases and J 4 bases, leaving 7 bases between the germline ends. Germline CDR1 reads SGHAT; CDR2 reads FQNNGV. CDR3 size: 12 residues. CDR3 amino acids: CASSPTADTQYF. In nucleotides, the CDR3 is TGTGCCAGCAGCCCCACAGCAGATACGCAGTATTTT.

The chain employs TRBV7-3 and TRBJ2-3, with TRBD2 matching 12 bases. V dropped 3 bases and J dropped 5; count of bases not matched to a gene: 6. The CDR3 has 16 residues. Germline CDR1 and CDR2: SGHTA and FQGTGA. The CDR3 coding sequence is TGTGCCAGCAGCTTCGGGCTAGCGGGAGGGGGAGATACGCAGTATTTT. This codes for CASSFGLAGGGDTQYF.

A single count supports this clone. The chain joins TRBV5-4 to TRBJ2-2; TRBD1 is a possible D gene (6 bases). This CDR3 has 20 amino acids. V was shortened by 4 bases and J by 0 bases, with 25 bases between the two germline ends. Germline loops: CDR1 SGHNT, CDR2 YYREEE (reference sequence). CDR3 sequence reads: CASSPSDRAQGRANTGELFF. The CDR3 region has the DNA TGTGCCAGCAGCCCGTCCGACCGCGCACAGGGTCGCGCGAACACCGGGGAGCTGTTTTTT.

The CDR3 bases are TGTGCCAGCAGCCAACAGGGTTTGGGTAATTCACCCCTCCACTTT. Translation gives CASSQQGLGNSPLHF. V gene TRBV5-6 combines with J gene TRBJ1-6; D is perhaps TRBD1 (6 bases). Trimming shortened V by 4 bases and J by 6 bases, and 14 bases separated the two germline ends. Germline V gives CDR1 SGHDT, CDR2 YYEEEE. The CDR3 spans 15 residues.

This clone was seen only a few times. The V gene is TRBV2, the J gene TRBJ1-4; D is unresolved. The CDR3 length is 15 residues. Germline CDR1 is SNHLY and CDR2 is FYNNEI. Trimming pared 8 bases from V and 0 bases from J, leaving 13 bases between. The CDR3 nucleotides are TGTGCCAGCCTCAGCCACGAGGCAACTAATGAAAAACTGTTTTTT. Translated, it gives CASLSHEATNEKLFF.

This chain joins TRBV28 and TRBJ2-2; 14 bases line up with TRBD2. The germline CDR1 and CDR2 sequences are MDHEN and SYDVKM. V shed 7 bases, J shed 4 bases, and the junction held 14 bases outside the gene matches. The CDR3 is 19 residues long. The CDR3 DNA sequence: TGTGCCAGCACCCCCCGTACAGGGACTAGCGGGAGTGGCACCGGGGAGCTGTTTTTT. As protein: CASTPRTGTSGSGTGELFF.

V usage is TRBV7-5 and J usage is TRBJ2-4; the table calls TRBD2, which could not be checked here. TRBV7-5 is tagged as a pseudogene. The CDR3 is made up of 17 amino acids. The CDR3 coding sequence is TGTGCCAGAAGCTTAGGTTCGGGAGGGACCCCCAAAAACATTCAGTACTTC. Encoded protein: CARSLGSGGTPKNIQYF.

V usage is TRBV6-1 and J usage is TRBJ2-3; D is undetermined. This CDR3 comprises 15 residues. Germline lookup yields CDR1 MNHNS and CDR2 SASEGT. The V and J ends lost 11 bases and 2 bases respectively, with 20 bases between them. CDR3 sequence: CACSQSHSHTDTQYF. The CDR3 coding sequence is TGTGCCTGCTCACAGTCCCACTCGCACACAGATACGCAGTATTTT.

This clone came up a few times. The CDR3 protein is CASSEGQGRYGYTF. The CDR3 bases are TGTGCCAGCAGTGAAGGGCAGGGCCGCTATGGCTACACCTTC. This chain links TRBV2 with TRBJ1-2; D might be TRBD1 (5 bases). Germline assignment: CDR1 SNHLY and CDR2 FYNNEI. Trimming pared 1 base from V and 4 bases from J, leaving 10 bases between. CDR3 length: 14 amino acids.

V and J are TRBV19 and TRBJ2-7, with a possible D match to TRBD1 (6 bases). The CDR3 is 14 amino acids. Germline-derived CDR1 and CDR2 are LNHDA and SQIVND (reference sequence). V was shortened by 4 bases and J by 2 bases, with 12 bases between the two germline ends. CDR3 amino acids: CASSRGGTAYEQYF. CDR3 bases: TGTGCCAGTAGTAGAGGGGGAACAGCCTACGAGCAGTACTTC.

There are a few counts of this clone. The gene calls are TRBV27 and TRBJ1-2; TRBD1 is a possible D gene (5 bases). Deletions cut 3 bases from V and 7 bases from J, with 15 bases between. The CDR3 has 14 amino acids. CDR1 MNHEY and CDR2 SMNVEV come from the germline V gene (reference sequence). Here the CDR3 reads CASSFYAGFRGYTF. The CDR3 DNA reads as TGTGCCAGCAGTTTCTACGCAGGGTTTCGTGGCTACACCTTC.